Following are 29 T cell receptor beta chains from one sample sequenced in a study of blood T cell repertoires in COVID-19. TCRdb's copy holds only in-frame clones and misses some; the assay was immunoSEQ multiplex PCR. The table includes 280,000 or so clones, 75% to 90% detected once. Source material: peripheral blood. The receptors were sampled from a woman between 25 and 40 years old who had recovered from COVID-19.

This clone has a handful of counts. The chain employs TRBV15 and TRBJ1-2; 7 nucleotides agree with TRBD1. Per germline, CDR1 LNHNV and CDR2 YYDKDF (reference sequence). The ends lost 2 bases at V and 4 bases at J; junction bases unmatched: 19. CDR3 size: 19 residues. CDR3 nucleotide sequence: TGTGCCACCAGCAGACGCGCACAGGGGCCTCCCATTGTTCGCTATGGCTACACCTTC. Translated: CATSRRAQGPPIVRYGYTF.

This clone turned up a few times. The chain combines TRBV29-1 with TRBJ1-1; D is unresolved. Germline CDR1 reads SQVTM; CDR2 reads ANQGSEA. With 4 bases removed from V and 3 bases from J, the gap between germline ends came to 9 bases. This CDR3 is built from 12 residues. The CDR3 nucleotides are TGCAGCGTTGGAATGACTCACACTGAAGCTTTCTTT. Translated: CSVGMTHTEAFF.

The V gene is TRBV3-1 (or the pseudogene TRBV3-2), the J gene TRBJ2-1; the D gene is possibly TRBD1 (6 bases). V gave up 4 bases and J gave up 13 bases, with 14 bases separating them. The germline V gene encodes CDR1 LGHDT and CDR2 YNNKEL (reference sequence). The CDR3 contains 12 residues. The CDR3 coding sequence is TGTGCCAGCAGCCTCCAGAGGGGGTCACAGTTCTTC. As protein: CASSLQRGSQFF.

This rearrangement joins TRBV10-3 to TRBJ1-5; 8 bases agree with TRBD1. Germline CDR1 and CDR2: ENHRY and SYGVKD. The CDR3 loop spans 13 amino acids. Trimming at V came to 11 bases and at J to 6 bases, leaving 9 bases not matched to a gene. CDR3 sequence reads: CASRQGFTQPQHF. The CDR3 DNA reads as TGTGCCTCAAGACAGGGGTTCACTCAGCCCCAGCATTTT.

The V and J genes are TRBV28 and TRBJ2-6, with a weak D call TRBD1 (6 bases). The germline gives CDR1 MDHEN, CDR2 SYDVKM. The CDR3 is made up of 16 amino acids. Trimming removed 3 bases at V and 4 bases at J, with 13 bases between. CDR3 nucleotide sequence: TGTGCCAGCAGTTTGCCTGGGGGCGCCGGGGCCAACGTCCTGACTTTC. Its protein product is CASSLPGGAGANVLTF.

This chain uses TRBV4-1 with TRBJ2-3; 9 nucleotides line up with TRBD2. Germline CDR1 MGHRA, CDR2 YSYEKL. Losses at the gene ends were 1 base for V and 3 bases for J; bases not matched to a gene: 8. The CDR3 consists of 17 residues. CDR3 region: CASSQGGSGRGTDTQYF. The CDR3 DNA reads TGCGCCAGCAGCCAAGGGGGTAGCGGGAGAGGGACAGATACGCAGTATTTT.

As regards this clone: Relative to the germline gene, one junction end is altered; a read error may explain this. V gene TRBV30 combines with J gene TRBJ1-1, with D unclear. Germline V gene sequence: CDR1 GTSNPN, CDR2 SVGIG (reference sequence). The CDR3 contains 10 residues. This CDR3 is CGGEYTEAFF. CDR3 nucleotide sequence: TGCGGCGGAGAGTACACTGAAGCTTTCTTT.

The chain recombines TRBV28 with TRBJ2-7; 15 bases match TRBD2. Trimming removed 6 bases from V and 1 base from J; junction bases left unmatched: 4. CDR1 is MDHEN, CDR2 SYDVKM, per germline. The CDR3 spans 16 residues. As DNA, the CDR3 is TGTGCCAGCAGGCGGGGACTAGCGGGAGGATCCTACGAGCAGTACTTC. Encoded protein: CASRRGLAGGSYEQYF.

This clone came up once. J is TRBJ1-2 and V is TRBV5-6; D may be TRBD1 (6 bases). Germline V gene data show CDR1 as SGHDT and CDR2 as YYEEEE. V lost 3 bases to trimming and J lost 1 base, with 19 bases between them. This CDR3 is 17 amino acids long. The CDR3 region is CASSSFGQPTFNYGYTF. The CDR3 region has the DNA TGTGCCAGCAGCTCGTTTGGACAGCCGACATTTAACTATGGCTACACCTTC. Using reference TRBV5-6 and TRBJ1-2 for the parts outside the CDR3, the full variable domain is DAGVTQSPTHLIKTRGQQVTLRCSPKSGHDTVSWYQQALGQGPQFIFQYYEEEERQRGNFPDRFSGHQFPNYSSELNVNALLLGDSALYLCASSSFGQPTFNYGYTFGSGTRLTVV.

The J gene is TRBJ2-7, the V gene TRBV7-8; maybe TRBD2 (6 bases). This CDR3 contains 16 residues. Germline V CDR1 and CDR2: SGHVS, FQNEAQ. V was pared by 2 bases and J by 3 bases, with 17 bases between. The CDR3 DNA is TGTGCCAGCAGCTTAAGTCTCGGGGGAGGACGCTACGAGCAGTACTTC. Translated: CASSLSLGGGRYEQYF.

The chain joins TRBV19 to TRBJ2-7; TRBD1 aligns across 7 bases. CDR3 length: 15 amino acids. The junction had 7 bases not matched to a gene; V was cut back by 5 bases and J by 0 bases. CDR1 is LNHDA, CDR2 SQIVND, per germline (reference sequence). CDR3 sequence (DNA): TGTGCCAGTAGTGCCGACAGGGTGAGCTCCTACGAGCAGTACTTC. Encoded protein: CASSADRVSSYEQYF. The whole variable domain, remainder taken from reference TRBV19 and TRBJ2-7, is DGGITQSPKYLFRKEGQNVTLSCEQNLNHDAMYWYRQDPGQGLRLIYYSQIVNDFQKGDIAEGYSVSREKKESFPLTVTSAQKNPTAFYLCASSADRVSSYEQYFGPGTRLTVT.

The CDR3 reads CASSLEPAGVRTQYF. The CDR3 bases are TGCGCCAGCAGCTTGGAACCAGCGGGGGTGCGGACCCAGTACTTC. The chain couples TRBV5-1 to TRBJ2-5; 8 positions match TRBD2. Losses at the gene ends were 0 bases for V and 7 bases for J; bases not matched to a gene: 8. CDR3 size: 15 residues. Per germline, CDR1 SGHRS and CDR2 YFSETQ. Together with reference TRBV5-1 and TRBJ2-5, the CDR3 gives the full variable domain: KAGVTQTPRYLIKTRGQQVTLSCSPISGHRSVSWYQQTPGQGLQFLFEYFSETQRNKGNFPGRFSGRQFSNSRSEMNVSTLELGDSALYLCASSLEPAGVRTQYFGPGTRLLVL.

The gene calls are TRBV28 and TRBJ1-2; TRBD1 aligns across 8 bases. The CDR3 consists of 15 residues. Germline V CDR1 and CDR2: MDHEN, SYDVKM. The V and J ends lost 6 bases and 6 bases, in that order; junction bases with no gene match: 12. CDR3 nucleotide sequence: TGTGCCAGCAGATCCTCACAGGGGGTAGTGGATGGCTACACCTTC. Protein: CASRSSQGVVDGYTF.

This clone showed up just a few times. CDR3 coding DNA: TGTGCCCGGGCGGGGTCAGAAGGATCTGTTTCTAGCACAGATACGCAGTATTTT. This encodes CARAGSEGSVSSTDTQYF. This chain uses TRBV30 with TRBJ2-3; TRBD2 is a possible D gene (6 bases). The CDR3 is made up of 18 amino acids. CDR1 is GTSNPN, CDR2 SVGIG, per germline (reference sequence). Trimming cost V 8 bases and J 0 bases, with 27 bases left between them.

The rearrangement links TRBV10-3 to TRBJ2-7; 7 nucleotides agree with TRBD1. CDR3 size: 13 residues. V was clipped by 6 bases and J by 0 bases; unmatched bases: 2. Germline V gives CDR1 ENHRY, CDR2 SYGVKD. This chain's CDR3 is CAIRGDSSYEQYF. CDR3 bases: TGTGCCATCAGGGGGGACAGCTCCTACGAGCAGTACTTC.

J is TRBJ1-1 and V is TRBV10-2, with 8 bases aligning to TRBD1. The CDR3 spans 15 residues. CDR1 WSHSY and CDR2 SAAADI come from the germline V gene. V lost 7 bases to trimming and J lost 6 bases; unmatched junction nucleotides: 13. The chain's CDR3 is CASIHPGQASAEAFF. CDR3 bases: TGCGCCAGCATCCATCCGGGACAGGCTTCAGCTGAAGCTTTCTTT.

The gene calls are TRBV10-3 and TRBJ2-2; TRBD2 matches at 7 bases. Germline V gives CDR1 ENHRY, CDR2 SYGVKD. V was clipped by 0 bases and J by 3 bases; unmatched bases: 7. CDR3 length equals 17 residues. For the CDR3, the DNA is TGTGCCATCAGTGAGTCGAGCGGGACTTTCCACACCGGGGAGCTGTTTTTT. Translation gives CAISESSGTFHTGELFF.

The J gene is TRBJ2-1, the V gene TRBV7-9; perhaps TRBD2 as D (5 bases). Looked up from germline, CDR1 is SEHNR and CDR2 is FQNEAQ (reference sequence). This CDR3 region has 14 residues. V was trimmed by 5 bases and J by 7 bases, leaving 15 bases between them. CDR3 amino acids: CASSTFRGWNEQFF. CDR3 coding DNA: TGTGCCAGCAGCACATTTCGGGGTTGGAATGAGCAGTTCTTC.

The rearrangement uses TRBV19 and TRBJ2-3; the match to TRBD2 covers 13 bases. The CDR3 contains 16 residues. Per germline, CDR1 LNHDA and CDR2 SQIVND (reference sequence). The ends lost 4 bases at V and 6 bases at J; junction bases unmatched: 7. CDR3 amino acids: CASSTGLAGDWDTQYF. In nucleotides, the CDR3 is TGTGCCAGTAGTACAGGACTAGCGGGAGATTGGGATACGCAGTATTTT.

This clone was seen only a few times. V is TRBV28 and J is TRBJ1-1, with D perhaps TRBD1 (5 bases). Trimming stripped 3 bases from V and 6 bases from J, with 17 bases between. The CDR3 runs to 15 residues. Per germline, CDR1 MDHEN and CDR2 SYDVKM. In DNA form, the CDR3 reads TGTGCCAGCAGTTTTGGATCGGGACTCGGGGCTGAAGCTTTCTTT. The encoded protein is CASSFGSGLGAEAFF.

A few counts support this clone. V usage is TRBV11-2 and J usage is TRBJ1-4, with a weak D call TRBD1 (5 bases). This CDR3 contains 16 residues. The ends were cut back, 0 bases at V and 8 bases at J, with 16 bases in the middle. Germline V gene sequence: CDR1 SGHAT, CDR2 FQNNGV. CDR3 nucleotide sequence: TGTGCCAGCAGCTTAGATCGGGAGGGACGGGGAGAAAAACTGTTTTTT. This translates into CASSLDREGRGEKLFF.

This clone came up once. V and J are TRBV27 and TRBJ2-1; 9 nucleotides agree with TRBD1. V lost 6 bases, J lost 4 bases, and 7 bases stayed unmatched. CDR1 and CDR2 from the germline V gene are MNHEY and SMNVEV (reference sequence). The length of the CDR3 is 15 residues. The CDR3 loop is CASRIDRGAYNEQFF. In DNA form, the CDR3 reads TGTGCCAGCAGAATCGACAGGGGGGCGTACAATGAGCAGTTCTTC.

V usage is TRBV5-1 and J usage is TRBJ2-1; TRBD2 agrees at 14 bases. Germline lookup yields CDR1 SGHRS and CDR2 YFSETQ. V lost 4 bases and J lost 14; bases outside the gene matches: 11. The CDR3 extends over 15 amino acids. The CDR3 sequence is CASSDAGLAGVGKFF. Here the CDR3 DNA reads TGCGCCAGCAGCGACGCGGGACTAGCGGGGGTCGGCAAGTTCTTC. Together with reference TRBV5-1 and TRBJ2-1, the CDR3 gives the full variable domain: KAGVTQTPRYLIKTRGQQVTLSCSPISGHRSVSWYQQTPGQGLQFLFEYFSETQRNKGNFPGRFSGRQFSNSRSEMNVSTLELGDSALYLCASSDAGLAGVGKFFGPGTRLTVL.

This clone was recorded only once. This rearrangement joins TRBV27 to TRBJ1-5; maybe TRBD1 (5 bases). The CDR3 has 14 amino acids. The V and J ends lost 2 bases and 7 bases respectively, with 12 bases between them. CDR1 is MNHEY, CDR2 SMNVEV, per germline (reference sequence). The CDR3 DNA follows: TGTGCCAGCAGTTTACGACAGTCAGACCAGCCCCAGCATTTT. Its protein product is CASSLRQSDQPQHF.

This chain uses TRBV6-1 with TRBJ1-3; weak D call: TRBD1 (5 bases). CDR3 length equals 15 residues. Trimming cost V 2 bases and J 0 bases, with 8 bases left between them. Germline CDR1 reads MNHNS; CDR2 reads SASEGT. The CDR3, as DNA: TGTGCCAGCAGTGAATATGACAGCTCTGGAAACACCATATATTTT. Encoded protein: CASSEYDSSGNTIYF.

This clone showed up just once. This chain uses TRBV6-5 with TRBJ2-6, with D possibly being TRBD1 (6 bases). V was clipped by 7 bases and J by 3 bases, with 10 bases between them. CDR1 is MNHEY and CDR2 is SVGAGI in the germline V gene. CDR3 size: 14 residues. The DNA of the CDR3 is TGTGCCAGCACTACAGGGAGTGGGGCCAACGTCCTGACTTTC. Its protein is CASTTGSGANVLTF.

This sequence joins TRBV3-1 (or the pseudogene TRBV3-2) and TRBJ1-2; D is unresolved. There are 13 residues in the CDR3. Germline CDR1 is LGHDT and CDR2 is YNNKEL (reference sequence). V lost 0 bases, J lost 8 bases, and 10 bases lay in between. Here the CDR3 DNA reads TGTGCCAGCAGCCAAGATTCGGGTCAGGGCTACACCTTC. Residues: CASSQDSGQGYTF.

This clone was found a few times. This chain uses TRBV28 with TRBJ1-5; 7 bases align to TRBD1. This CDR3 contains 15 residues. Losses at the gene ends were 4 bases for V and 0 bases for J; bases not matched to a gene: 3. CDR1 MDHEN and CDR2 SYDVKM come from the germline V gene. DNA of the CDR3: TGTGCCAGCAGTTCCGACAGGGATAGCAATCAGCCCCAGCATTTT. Translated, it gives CASSSDRDSNQPQHF. The full variable domain, rest sourced from reference TRBV28 and TRBJ1-5, is DVKVTQSSRYLVKRTGEKVFLECVQDMDHENMFWYRQDPGLGLRLIYFSYDVKMKEKGDIPEGYSVSREKKERFSLILESASTNQTSMYLCASSSDRDSNQPQHFGDGTRLSIL.

The chain carries TRBV2 and TRBJ1-2; D gene ambiguous. V dropped 1 base and J dropped 5 bases, with 20 bases sitting between them. CDR3 length: 17 amino acids. Germline CDR1 SNHLY, CDR2 FYNNEI. The CDR3 nucleotides read TGTGCCAGCAGTGAAGTCTTAGGCCGGGTCGATATTTATGGCTACACCTTC. Translation gives CASSEVLGRVDIYGYTF.